The 2 T cell receptor beta chains below come from one sample, sequenced in a study of T cells in Graves' hyperthyroidism and ophthalmopathy. TCR beta CDR3 sequences were amplified from RNA transcripts. TCR CDR3 underwent first-round RT-PCR with the HTBI primer set. TCRdb fed the multiplex PCR reads into MiXCR, producing one record per CDR3 protein. The repertoire consists of some 550,000 distinct CDR3 sequences, with around 20% occurring once and the leading ten covering more than 25%. The sequenced sample was blood. These receptors all stem from a man younger than 30 with Graves' hyperthyroidism.

This clonotype was seen at least ten times. The rearrangement uses TRBV12-3 or TRBV12-4 and TRBJ2-5; TRBD2 agrees at 7 bases. Losses at the gene ends were 5 bases for V and 5 bases for J; bases not matched to a gene: 5. The CDR3 length is 13 residues. The CDR3 protein is CASSGLVGETQYF. CDR3 sequence (DNA): TGTGCCAGCAGTGGACTAGTGGGCGAGACCCAGTACTTC.

This clonotype was seen at least ten times. The CDR3 is CAWSVRGGWDYGYTF. The CDR3 bases are TGTGCCTGGAGTGTACGTGGGGGCTGGGACTATGGCTACACCTTC. The chain uses TRBV30 and TRBJ1-2; tentatively, D is TRBD1 (6 bases). The CDR3 extends over 15 amino acids. The V and J ends lost 0 bases and 3 bases respectively, with 14 bases between them. Germline CDR1 reads GTSNPN; CDR2 reads SVGIG (reference sequence).